These 24 T cell receptor beta chains share one sample of origin, sequenced in a study of sequential checkpoint blockade in melanoma. Sequencing used immunoSEQ multiplex PCR; TCRdb keeps in-frame clones, though not all of them. The table shows approximately 8,000 clones, with approximately 67% occurring only once. Treatment defined: randomized to nivolumab then ipilimumab (arm A) or the reverse (arm B). The specimen comprised CD8+ T cells sorted from blood (inferred from file names), sampled from a patient given nivolumab and ipilimumab in sequence. The receptors originated from a human patient with melanoma. Some clones in this sample may be carry-over from other donors' samples.

This clone showed up just a few times. V gene TRBV19 combines with J gene TRBJ1-1; 8 bases fit TRBD1. Germline V gene sequence: CDR1 LNHDA, CDR2 SQIVND (reference sequence). V shed 7 bases and J 1 base; nucleotides not matched to a gene: 5. CDR3 size: 14 residues. The CDR3 protein is CASNPDRGNTEAFF. In DNA form, the CDR3 reads TGTGCCAGTAACCCAGACAGGGGGAACACTGAAGCTTTCTTT.

The chain couples TRBV7-9 to TRBJ2-7, with a tentative D call TRBD1 (5 bases). CDR1 is SEHNR, CDR2 FQNEAQ, per germline (reference sequence). The germline V and J ends were trimmed by 1 base and 4 bases, with 14 bases remaining between them. CDR3 length: 15 amino acids. DNA of the CDR3: TGTGCCAGCAGCTTAGGCGTGGGGCTTCTTTACGAGCAGTACTTC. As protein: CASSLGVGLLYEQYF.

To note about this clone: The conserved phenylalanine or tryptophan normally closing the CDR3 is absent here, so this likely arose from a read error. This rearrangement joins TRBV7-9 to TRBJ1-1; the D is unclear. V was pared by 7 bases and J by 0 bases, with 9 bases between. This CDR3 has 13 amino acids. Per the germline V gene, CDR1 is SEHNR and CDR2 is FQNEAQ (reference sequence). In DNA form, the CDR3 reads TGTGCCAGCACCCGGGGATTGAACACTGAAGCTTTCCTT. This gives the protein CASTRGLNTEAFL.

V and J are TRBV21-1 and TRBJ1-2. TRBV21-1 is designated a pseudogene. The CDR3 runs to 13 residues. The CDR3 bases are TGTGCCAGCAGCAAAGCGCTGAGTGGAGGCCACACCTTC. Translated: CASSKALSGGHTF.

This clone was detected only once. The chain is built from TRBV6-5 and TRBJ2-7; TRBD2 is a possible D gene (6 bases). CDR3 size: 14 residues. V was shortened by 4 bases and J by 0 bases, with 10 bases between the two germline ends. From germline, CDR1 is MNHEY and CDR2 SVGAGI. The CDR3 DNA is TGTGCCAGCAGTTTTGGGCGGGGCTCCTACGAGCAGTACTTC. As protein: CASSFGRGSYEQYF.

This clone was found a few times. The V and J genes are TRBV27 and TRBJ1-6, with unresolved D. Germline CDR1 and CDR2: MNHEY and SMNVEV (reference sequence). This CDR3 region has 12 residues. V lost 6 bases and J 11 bases, leaving 11 bases between the germline ends. In nucleotides, the CDR3 is TGTGCCAGCAGCCCGACGAGGGCACCCCTCCACTTT. Translation gives CASSPTRAPLHF.

This clone has only a few counts. The chain is built from TRBV4-3 and TRBJ1-6; TRBD1 aligns across 7 bases. Germline assignment: CDR1 LGHNA and CDR2 YSLEER. This CDR3 comprises 18 residues. Trimming at V came to 0 bases and at J to 9 bases, leaving 14 bases not matched to a gene. CDR3 residues: CASSQDRVTGLSGSPLHF. CDR3 in DNA: TGCGCCAGCAGCCAAGATCGCGTGACAGGGCTCTCCGGTTCACCCCTCCACTTT.

As concerns this clone: In the same sample, other DNA sequences code for this CDR3. The CDR3 region is CASSHSGDFGTEAFF. The CDR3 DNA reads TGCGCCAGCAGCCACTCAGGGGATTTCGGCACTGAAGCTTTCTTT. The chain links TRBV4-1 to TRBJ1-1, with D possibly being TRBD1 (6 bases). Germline CDR1 reads MGHRA; CDR2 reads YSYEKL. Trimming removed 3 bases at V and 4 bases at J, with 15 bases between. The CDR3 covers 15 residues.

This sequence joins TRBV9 and TRBJ2-5, with D possibly being TRBD2 (7 bases). The better agreement between TRBJ2-7 and the DNA end casts doubt on the J call. The CDR3 is 14 residues long. Per germline, CDR1 SGDLS and CDR2 YYNGEE. This chain's CDR3 is CASSTGGGQHEQYF. The CDR3 nucleotides are TGTGCCAGCAGCACCGGCGGGGGCCAACACGAGCAGTACTTC.

The CDR3 loop is CASSQSVIGGGDSNQPQHF. CDR3 nucleotide sequence: TGCGCCAGCAGTCAATCCGTCATAGGGGGTGGTGATAGCAATCAGCCCCAGCATTTT. The chain links TRBV23-1 to TRBJ1-5, with a tentative D call TRBD1 (6 bases). TRBV23-1 is annotated as an ORF whose role is uncertain. V was trimmed by 0 bases and J by 0 bases, leaving 18 bases between them. This CDR3 region has 19 residues.

J is TRBJ2-3 and V is TRBV7-2; TRBD1 aligns across 7 bases. The CDR3 has 15 residues. CDR1 is SGHTA, CDR2 FQGNSA, per germline. J was trimmed by 3 bases and V by 4 bases; bases with no gene match: 7. In nucleotides, the CDR3 is TGTGCCAGCAGCTCGAGGGGGCGTCGGACAGATACGCAGTATTTT. Translation gives CASSSRGRRTDTQYF.

This clone occurred many times. This chain connects TRBV6-5 to TRBJ1-2; D may be TRBD1 (5 bases). Germline values: CDR1 MNHEY, CDR2 SVGAGI. With 2 bases removed from V and 7 bases from J, the gap between germline ends came to 14 bases. The CDR3 totals 14 residues. CDR3 nucleotide sequence: TGTGCCAGCAGTTACGACCGGCGGGGGGGTGGCTACACCTTC. Its translation is CASSYDRRGGGYTF.

The V and J genes are TRBV13 and TRBJ1-2, with D perhaps TRBD1 (6 bases). The CDR3 totals 16 residues. Trimming stripped 5 bases from V and 4 bases from J, with 20 bases between. CDR1 PRHDT and CDR2 FYEKMQ come from the germline V gene (reference sequence). This chain's CDR3 is CASSLDRYRDRYGYTF. The CDR3 nucleotides read TGTGCCAGCAGCCTCGACCGATACAGGGACCGCTATGGCTACACCTTC.

This chain connects TRBV13 to TRBJ2-7, with D possibly being TRBD2 (6 bases). Trimming took off 6 bases at V and 6 bases at J, with 12 bases between the two ends. The germline V gene encodes CDR1 PRHDT and CDR2 FYEKMQ (reference sequence). There are 12 residues in the CDR3. The CDR3 DNA reads TGTGCCAGCAGTTCCGGGACTGGCGAGCAGTACTTC. As protein: CASSSGTGEQYF.

The chain employs TRBV12-5 and TRBJ1-2, with 8 bases lining up with TRBD1. J gave up 10 bases and V 1 base, and 8 bases lay outside the gene matches. From germline, CDR1 is LGHNT and CDR2 FRNRAP. The CDR3 runs to 14 residues. As DNA, the CDR3 is TGTGCTAGTGGTTTGGGGGACAGGTTAGATGACTACACCTTC. Amino acids: CASGLGDRLDDYTF.

The chain joins TRBV6-1 to TRBJ1-5; D is possibly TRBD1 (6 bases). The CDR3 spans 11 residues. V gave up 6 bases and J gave up 6 bases, with 6 bases separating them. Germline-derived CDR1 and CDR2 are MNHNS and SASEGT. CDR3 bases: TGTGCCAGCAGACAGGGTCAGCCCCAGCATTTT. Its translation: CASRQGQPQHF.

This chain's CDR3 is CAISESSLRHHGYTF. CDR3 nucleotide sequence: TGTGCCATCAGTGAGTCATCCCTGAGGCATCATGGCTACACCTTC. The chain uses TRBV10-3 and TRBJ1-2, with unresolved D. The V end was cut by 0 bases, the J end by 6 bases, with 14 bases between. The germline V gene has CDR1 ENHRY and CDR2 SYGVKD. The CDR3 is made up of 15 amino acids.

This chain connects TRBV27 to TRBJ1-1, with D uncertain. CDR1 and CDR2 from the germline V gene are MNHEY and SMNVEV (reference sequence). The CDR3 is made up of 14 amino acids. Trimming removed 3 bases at V and 0 bases at J, with 8 bases between. The CDR3 reads CASSFRRVNTEAFF. The DNA of the CDR3 is TGTGCCAGCAGTTTCCGGAGAGTGAACACTGAAGCTTTCTTT.

This sequence joins TRBV6-5 and TRBJ1-4, with TRBD1 as a possible D gene (5 bases). The CDR3 totals 14 residues. Germline V lookup: CDR1 MNHEY, CDR2 SVGAGI. The V gene lost 6 bases and the J gene lost 2 bases, with 10 bases spanning the gap. CDR3 bases: TGTGCCAGCAGGACGGGGGTGACTAATGAAAAACTGTTTTTT. Its protein is CASRTGVTNEKLFF.

The chain is built from TRBV7-8 and TRBJ1-1, with D possibly matching TRBD1 (5 bases). This CDR3 has 14 residues. In germline, CDR1 is SGHVS, CDR2 FQNEAQ. V lost 3 bases and J lost 5, with 13 bases in between. The CDR3 DNA reads TGTGCCAGCAGCTTGGGGGGAGCGGGGACTGAAGCTTTCTTT. Translation: CASSLGGAGTEAFF.

J is TRBJ1-3 and V is TRBV27; D unclear. The germline V and J ends were trimmed by 2 bases and 1 base, with 6 bases remaining between them. Germline V gives CDR1 MNHEY, CDR2 SMNVEV (reference sequence). CDR3 length: 14 amino acids. CDR3 DNA sequence: TGTGCCAGCAGTTTAGCGGGTTCTGGAAACACCATATATTTT. Amino acid sequence: CASSLAGSGNTIYF.

Remarks on this clone: A far bigger clonotype differs at one base, so this is likely a read error. This same CDR3 is encoded by further DNA sequences in the sample. This chain connects TRBV28 to TRBJ1-1; the D is unclear. Germline V gene lookup returns CDR1 MDHEN and CDR2 SYDVKM. This CDR3 spans 15 amino acids. CDR3 bases: TGTGCTAGCAGTTTGGAGGCCCTCGCGGACACTGAAGCTTTCTTT. The encoded protein is CASSLEALADTEAFF.

Worth noting for this clone: A far larger clone is one nucleotide away, so this likely arose from a read error. The CDR3 nucleotides read TGTGCCAGCACGCGAGGGACAGGGGCGGCCGAGCAGTACTTC. Translated: CASTRGTGAAEQYF. V is TRBV27 and J is TRBJ2-5; 10 positions agree with TRBD1. The J call may be faulty, since TRBJ2-7 better matches the DNA end. CDR1 is MNHEY and CDR2 is SMNVEV in the germline V gene (reference sequence). The CDR3 is made up of 14 amino acids.

The CDR3 sequence is CASTGLGGDSSYEQYF. The CDR3 coding sequence is TGTGCCAGCACCGGATTAGGAGGGGACAGCTCCTACGAGCAGTACTTC. This rearrangement joins TRBV2 to TRBJ2-7; the D gene is possibly TRBD1 (7 bases). Germline V CDR1 and CDR2: SNHLY, FYNNEI. This CDR3 comprises 16 residues. The V end lost 7 bases, the J end lost 0 bases, and 19 bases lay between the germline ends.